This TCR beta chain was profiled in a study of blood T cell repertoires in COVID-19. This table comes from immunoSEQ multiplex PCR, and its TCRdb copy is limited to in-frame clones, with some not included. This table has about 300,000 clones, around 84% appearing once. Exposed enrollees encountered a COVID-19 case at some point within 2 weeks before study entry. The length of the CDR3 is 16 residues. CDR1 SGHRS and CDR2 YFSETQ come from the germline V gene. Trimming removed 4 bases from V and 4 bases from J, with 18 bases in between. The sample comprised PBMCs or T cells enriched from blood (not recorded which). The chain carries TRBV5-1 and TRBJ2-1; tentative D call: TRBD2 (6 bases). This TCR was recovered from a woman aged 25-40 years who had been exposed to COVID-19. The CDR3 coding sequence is TGCGCCAGCAGCCCGGGAGACAGCCTAGAGTACAATGAGCAGTTCTTC. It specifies CASSPGDSLEYNEQFF. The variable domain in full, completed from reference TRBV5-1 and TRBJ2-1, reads KAGVTQTPRYLIKTRGQQVTLSCSPISGHRSVSWYQQTPGQGLQFLFEYFSETQRNKGNFPGRFSGRQFSNSRSEMNVSTLELGDSALYLCASSPGDSLEYNEQFFGPGTRLTVL.